The 7 T cell receptor beta chains given below trace back to one sample, sequenced in a study of blood T cell repertoires in COVID-19. Produced via immunoSEQ multiplex PCR; TCRdb's table is partial and in-frame only. Among around 55,000 clones listed, around nine tenths were seen once. Sequencing was performed on peripheral blood. These receptors were obtained from a human donor with active COVID-19. The donor label of this sample is uncertain.

In this sample, this clone turned up once. The V call is TRBV18, the J call TRBJ1-2; D gene unclear. Germline CDR1 KGHSH, CDR2 LQKENI. Trimming took off 2 bases at V and 8 bases at J, with 6 bases between the two ends. The CDR3 has 11 amino acids. DNA for the CDR3: TGTGCCAGCTCACCAGCAAGCGGCTACACCTTC. It specifies CASSPASGYTF.

This clone was observed once. The chain employs TRBV10-3 and TRBJ1-2, with 7 bases aligning to TRBD1. The germline CDR1 and CDR2 sequences are ENHRY and SYGVKD. J gave up 2 bases and V 4 bases, and 10 bases lay outside the gene matches. The CDR3 is made up of 16 amino acids. The CDR3 DNA reads TGTGCCATCAGTGTCGGCGGGACAGAGCCGAACTATGGCTACACCTTC. Encoded protein: CAISVGGTEPNYGYTF.

The chain recombines TRBV30 with TRBJ2-7, with a tentative D call TRBD2 (6 bases). The V end lost 8 bases, the J end lost 3 bases, and 23 bases lay between the germline ends. The CDR3 is 15 amino acids. Germline-derived CDR1 and CDR2 are GTSNPN and SVGIG (reference sequence). DNA for the CDR3: TGTGCCGGAGGAGGTGGGACTCCCGAGGACTACGAGCAGTACGTC. Its translation is CAGGGGTPEDYEQYV.

This clone was seen just once. The V call is TRBV9, the J call TRBJ1-4, with D possibly matching TRBD1 (5 bases). The V and J ends lost 5 bases and 7 bases respectively, with 21 bases between them. The CDR3 has 16 residues. Germline V lookup: CDR1 SGDLS, CDR2 YYNGEE. The CDR3: CASRLSGSAGGEKLFF. In nucleotides, the CDR3 is TGTGCCAGCAGGTTATCCGGGAGCGCCGGGGGTGAAAAACTGTTTTTT.

CDR3 amino acids: CASSTQGPGEQYF. CDR3 sequence (DNA): TGCGCCAGCAGCACACAGGGCCCAGGCGAGCAGTACTTC. The chain carries TRBV4-1 and TRBJ2-7; tentative D call: TRBD1 (6 bases). V was clipped by 5 bases and J by 6 bases, with 14 bases between them. The CDR3 loop spans 13 amino acids. The germline V gene encodes CDR1 MGHRA and CDR2 YSYEKL.

The CDR3 region is CASSQSGREETQYF. The DNA of the CDR3 is TGCGCCAGCAGCCAGTCAGGGAGGGAAGAGACCCAGTACTTC. The V gene is TRBV5-1, the J gene TRBJ2-5; TRBD2 agrees at 7 bases. This CDR3 spans 14 amino acids. In germline, CDR1 is SGHRS, CDR2 YFSETQ. V lost 4 bases to trimming and J lost 3 bases; unmatched junction nucleotides: 6.

The chain employs TRBV6-5 and TRBJ1-3, with a tentative D call TRBD1 (5 bases). The V end lost 5 bases, the J end lost 10 bases, and 18 bases lay between the germline ends. The CDR3 extends over 14 amino acids. Germline-derived CDR1 and CDR2 are MNHEY and SVGAGI. The CDR3 DNA sequence: TGTGCCAGCAGTACCGGGGGTCTCTCGGGGACCATATATTTT. Translating it yields CASSTGGLSGTIYF.